This T cell receptor (beta chain) emerged from a study of blood T cell repertoires in COVID-19. The overall study: From the United States, Italy and Spain came samples of acute and convalescent COVID-19. T cells, B-cell-depleted T cells, or PBMCs supplied cDNA or gDNA.

Original processing notes: By means of reference gene primer amplification, nucleated cell counts were estimated. Sequencing used immunoSEQ multiplex PCR; TCRdb keeps in-frame clones, though not all of them. For V, J and clone size, that table is used; D and trimming come from the DNA. This table has 25,000 to 35,000 clones, more than 80% appearing once. The CDR3 has 16 amino acids. The sequence was obtained from an older man with acute or convalescent COVID-19. The specimen was peripheral blood. V is TRBV21-1 and J is TRBJ2-7; the table's D call TRBD1 went unverified against the DNA. TRBV21-1 is recorded as a pseudogene. As DNA, the CDR3 is TGTGCCAGCAGCAAAAGACAGGCGGCCCGAACCTACGAGCAGTACTTC. Protein product: CASSKRQAARTYEQYF.